The present entry profiles one T cell receptor (beta chain) with its context. The antigen is not known. The data derive from a study of cytomegalovirus exposure and HLA in healthy donors. A multiplex PCR was run with 60 Vbeta primers and 13 Jbeta primers. The table came from immunoSEQ multiplex PCR; TCRdb's copy has only in-frame clones and leaves some out. The data contain around 68,000 clones, about 73% of them singletons. Study-wide findings and caveats: According to the study, about 180 TCR beta chains were cytomegalovirus-associated. A later examination showed that TCR association rates differed by HLA locus, with DRB1 most and HLA-C fewest.

Nominal health characterized the donors when sampled, though unrecorded immune exposures were likely. Trimming cost V 5 bases and J 1 base; bases outside gene matches: 7. CDR1 SEHNR and CDR2 FQNEAQ come from the germline V gene (reference sequence). This CDR3 has 16 residues. The chain links TRBV7-9 to TRBJ1-5, with TRBD1 matching over 8 bases. The specimen was PBMCs. The source of this sequence is a woman in her 30s in good health and CMV-seronegative. CDR3 bases: TGTGCCAGCAGCCCCCGGACAGGGAACAGCAATCAGCCCCAGCATTTT. This gives the protein CASSPRTGNSNQPQHF.